Presented here are 3 T cell receptor beta chains from one specimen sequenced in a study of blood T cell repertoires in COVID-19. The table came from immunoSEQ multiplex PCR; TCRdb's copy has only in-frame clones and leaves some out. Of some 130,000 clones listed, roughly 90% are singletons. Sequencing input: peripheral blood. The receptor source for this set is a man aged 65 to 85 with active COVID-19.

The chain combines TRBV5-1 with TRBJ1-4; D perhaps matches TRBD1 (6 bases). This CDR3 has 16 residues. V was cut by 0 bases and J by 0 bases, with 9 bases left in between. Looked up from germline, CDR1 is SGHRS and CDR2 is YFSETQ. The CDR3 DNA is TGCGCCAGCAGCTTGGAGGACAGAACAACTAATGAAAAACTGTTTTTT. This encodes CASSLEDRTTNEKLFF.

This rearrangement joins TRBV7-9 to TRBJ2-1, with 10 bases that match TRBD2. Unmatched junction bases numbered 2, after V lost 1 base and J lost 8 bases. CDR1 is SEHNR and CDR2 is FQNEAQ in the germline V gene (reference sequence). This CDR3 is built from 14 residues. DNA of the CDR3: TGTGCCAGCAGCTTAGGGACTAGCGGCTATGAGCAGTTCTTC. It encodes CASSLGTSGYEQFF.

The chain recombines TRBV21-1 with TRBJ1-1. TRBV21-1 corresponds to a pseudogene. This CDR3 has 15 amino acids. CDR3 loop: CASSNGTVAGTEAFF. DNA of the CDR3: TGTGCCAGCAGCAATGGGACGGTGGCGGGGACTGAAGCTTTCTTT.